The present T cell receptor (beta chain) was sequenced within a study of shared clonotypes between healthy human individuals. Overall study: The study drew on a couple of women and three men aged 18 to 49 as donors.

At a deep level, the assay was run. This table comes from immunoSEQ multiplex PCR, and its TCRdb copy is limited to in-frame clones, with some not included. This table holds about 490,000 clones, 70% to 85% found once. The CDR3 loop spans 15 amino acids. V was cut by 6 bases and J by 1 base, with 14 bases left in between. Germline values: CDR1 MNHEY, CDR2 SMNVEV (reference sequence). The origin of this receptor is a woman aged 40-49 years in good health. Some clones in this sample may be carry-over from other donors' samples. The sample taken for sequencing was PBMCs. This chain connects TRBV27 to TRBJ2-3; TRBD1 is a possible D gene (6 bases). CDR3 sequence reads: CASRSLWGRTDTQYF. CDR3 coding DNA: TGTGCCAGCAGGTCCTTATGGGGGCGCACAGATACGCAGTATTTT.